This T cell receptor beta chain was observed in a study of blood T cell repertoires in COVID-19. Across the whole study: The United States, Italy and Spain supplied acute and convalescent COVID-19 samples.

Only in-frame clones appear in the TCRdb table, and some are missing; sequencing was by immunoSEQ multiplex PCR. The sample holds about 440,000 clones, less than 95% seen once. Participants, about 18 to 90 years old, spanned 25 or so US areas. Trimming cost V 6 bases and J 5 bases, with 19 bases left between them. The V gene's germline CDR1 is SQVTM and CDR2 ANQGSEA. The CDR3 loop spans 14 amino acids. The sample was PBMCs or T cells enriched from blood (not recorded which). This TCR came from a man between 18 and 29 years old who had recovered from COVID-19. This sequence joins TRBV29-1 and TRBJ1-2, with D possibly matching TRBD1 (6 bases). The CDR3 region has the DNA TGCAGCGTATTGGACAGCTCTGATGTTTATGGCTACACCTTC. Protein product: CSVLDSSDVYGYTF.